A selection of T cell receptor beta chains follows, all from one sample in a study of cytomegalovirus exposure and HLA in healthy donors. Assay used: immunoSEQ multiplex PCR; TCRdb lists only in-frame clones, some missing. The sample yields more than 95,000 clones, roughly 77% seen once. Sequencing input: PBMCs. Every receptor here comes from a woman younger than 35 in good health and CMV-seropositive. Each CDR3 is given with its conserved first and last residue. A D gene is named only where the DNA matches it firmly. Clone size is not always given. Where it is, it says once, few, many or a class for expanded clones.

CDR3 DNA: TGTGCCAGAAGCTTGGGACAGGGGGCTTACGAGCAGTACTTC
CDR3 protein: CARSLGQGAYEQYF
clone size: .
V gene: TRBV5-3
D gene: TRBD1
CDR3 length: 14
J gene: TRBJ2-7

CDR3 DNA: TGTGCCAGCTCACCACTCGACGGACAGGGTCACTACAATGAGCAGTTCTTC
CDR3 protein: CASSPLDGQGHYNEQFF
clone size: .
V gene: TRBV18
D gene: TRBD1
CDR3 length: 17
J gene: TRBJ2-1

CDR3 DNA: TGTGCCACCAGCAGAGATCTGGGGGGTGGCTACACCTTC
CDR3 protein: CATSRDLGGGYTF
clone size: .
V gene: TRBV15
D gene: .
CDR3 length: 13
J gene: TRBJ1-2

CDR3 DNA: TGTGCCAGCAGTCCCCTGAGAGGACAGTTTTCCATGAACACTGAAGCTTTCTTT
CDR3 protein: CASSPLRGQFSMNTEAFF
clone size: .
V gene: TRBV27
D gene: .
CDR3 length: 18
J gene: TRBJ1-1

CDR3 DNA: TGTGCCAGCAGCTCCGGGACTAGCGTCGCTCGCTACGAGCAGTACTTC
CDR3 protein: CASSSGTSVARYEQYF
clone size: .
V gene: TRBV9
D gene: TRBD2
CDR3 length: 16
J gene: TRBJ2-7

CDR3 DNA: TGTGCCAGCAGCCCCCCAGGGACACAGAGCTCCTACGAGCAGTACTTC
CDR3 protein: CASSPPGTQSSYEQYF
clone size: .
V gene: TRBV7-9
D gene: .
CDR3 length: 16
J gene: TRBJ2-7

CDR3 DNA: TGTGCCAGCAGTTTACCTAGCGTCACAGATACGCAGTATTTT
CDR3 protein: CASSLPSVTDTQYF
clone size: .
V gene: TRBV28
D gene: .
CDR3 length: 14
J gene: TRBJ2-3

CDR3 DNA: TGCGCCAGCAGCCAAGTAGGAGGGGGCGCATGGGTTGAAAAACTGTTTTTT
CDR3 protein: CASSQVGGGAWVEKLFF
clone size: .
V gene: TRBV4-3
D gene: TRBD1
CDR3 length: 17
J gene: TRBJ1-4

CDR3 DNA: TGTGCCAGCAATTTAGCGGGAGATGGCGATGAGCAGTTCTTC
CDR3 protein: CASNLAGDGDEQFF
clone size: .
V gene: TRBV21-1
D gene: .
CDR3 length: 14
J gene: TRBJ2-1

CDR3 DNA: TGTGCCAGCAGACCCGGACTAGCGGGACTCTCCTACAATGAGCAGTTCTTC
CDR3 protein: CASRPGLAGLSYNEQFF
clone size: .
V gene: TRBV4-2
D gene: TRBD2
CDR3 length: 17
J gene: TRBJ2-1

CDR3 DNA: TGTGCCAGTAGTATCTCGACAGGTGGTAACACTGAAGCTTTCTTT
CDR3 protein: CASSISTGGNTEAFF
clone size: .
V gene: TRBV19
D gene: .
CDR3 length: 15
J gene: TRBJ1-1

CDR3 DNA: TGCGCCAGCAGCTTGTACGGGGGGCAAGGAGATACGCAGTATTTT
CDR3 protein: CASSLYGGQGDTQYF
clone size: .
V gene: TRBV5-1
D gene: .
CDR3 length: 15
J gene: TRBJ2-3

CDR3 DNA: TGTGCCAGCAGCCAAGAATGGACTAGCGGGCAAGAGACCCAGTACTTC
CDR3 protein: CASSQEWTSGQETQYF
clone size: .
V gene: TRBV4-2
D gene: TRBD2
CDR3 length: 16
J gene: TRBJ2-5

CDR3 DNA: TGTGCCATCACAGGGATGGAAGGCCACGAGCAGTACTTC
CDR3 protein: CAITGMEGHEQYF
clone size: .
V gene: TRBV10-3
D gene: .
CDR3 length: 13
J gene: TRBJ2-7

CDR3 DNA: TGTGCCAGCAGCTTAGGGACTAGCGGGGGCAAGTACCAAGAGACCCAGTACTTC
CDR3 protein: CASSLGTSGGKYQETQYF
clone size: .
V gene: TRBV11-2
D gene: TRBD2
CDR3 length: 18
J gene: TRBJ2-5

CDR3 DNA: TGCAGCGCTACGGGACTAGCGGGGGGGCGATCCTACAATGAGCAGTTCTTC
CDR3 protein: CSATGLAGGRSYNEQFF
clone size: .
V gene: TRBV29-1
D gene: TRBD2
CDR3 length: 17
J gene: TRBJ2-1

CDR3 DNA: TGCGCCAGCAGCTTGGAGGGAGCCGGGAGGGTCTTCACAGATACGCAGTATTTT
CDR3 protein: CASSLEGAGRVFTDTQYF
clone size: .
V gene: TRBV5-1
D gene: TRBD2
CDR3 length: 18
J gene: TRBJ2-3

CDR3 DNA: TGCGCCAGCAGCCAGAATTTAGTATATTCCTACAATGAGCAGTTCTTC
CDR3 protein: CASSQNLVYSYNEQFF
clone size: .
V gene: TRBV4-1
D gene: .
CDR3 length: 16
J gene: TRBJ2-1

CDR3 DNA: TGTGCCAGCAGTGAAGCGACAGGGGGTAATGAAAAACTGTTTTTT
CDR3 protein: CASSEATGGNEKLFF
clone size: .
V gene: TRBV6-1
D gene: TRBD1
CDR3 length: 15
J gene: TRBJ1-4

CDR3 DNA: TGTGCCAGCAGCTTGGTTAGCGGGAGTAATACGCAGTATTTT
CDR3 protein: CASSLVSGSNTQYF
clone size: .
V gene: TRBV5-4
D gene: TRBD2
CDR3 length: 14
J gene: TRBJ2-3

CDR3 DNA: TGCGCCAGCATCCGGACAGGGGGGGGCTACACCTTC
CDR3 protein: CASIRTGGGYTF
clone size: .
V gene: TRBV23-1
D gene: TRBD1
CDR3 length: 12
J gene: TRBJ1-2

CDR3 DNA: TGTGCCATCAGTACCCAGGGTTTTCTGAACACCGGGGAGCTGTTTTTT
CDR3 protein: CAISTQGFLNTGELFF
clone size: .
V gene: TRBV10-3
D gene: .
CDR3 length: 16
J gene: TRBJ2-2

CDR3 DNA: TGTGCCTGGAGCCAGGGGATAGAAGAGACCCAGTACTTC
CDR3 protein: CAWSQGIEETQYF
clone size: .
V gene: TRBV30
D gene: .
CDR3 length: 13
J gene: TRBJ2-5

CDR3 DNA: TGTGCCACCACCCCACAGGGGGCAGGCGGGGAGCTGTTTTTT
CDR3 protein: CATTPQGAGGELFF
clone size: .
V gene: TRBV15
D gene: TRBD1
CDR3 length: 14
J gene: TRBJ2-2

CDR3 DNA: TGTGCCAGCAGTTTGACAGGTGGCAATGGCTACACCTTC
CDR3 protein: CASSLTGGNGYTF
clone size: .
V gene: TRBV28
D gene: .
CDR3 length: 13
J gene: TRBJ1-2

CDR3 DNA: TGTGCCAGCAGCCCGGGTATCAGCTCCGGCATCCAGTACTTC
CDR3 protein: CASSPGISSGIQYF
clone size: once
V gene: TRBV7-2
D gene: .
CDR3 length: 14
J gene: TRBJ2-5

CDR3 DNA: TGTGCCAGCAGTCCCAGGCTGAATGAGCAGTTCTTC
CDR3 protein: CASSPRLNEQFF
clone size: .
V gene: TRBV11-2
D gene: .
CDR3 length: 12
J gene: TRBJ2-1